At least ten counts were recorded for the clone carrying this TCR beta chain. What it binds is unknown. This record comes from a study of breast tumors, draining lymph nodes, adjacent tissues. Axillary draining lymph nodes of breast cancer patients supplied the node samples. TCRdb passed the multiplex PCR reads through MiXCR, listing each CDR3 protein once. Seen here are 200,000 to 250,000 distinct CDR3 sequences, less than 35% observed once, and the top ten hold about 3.9%. General study findings and limits: That most tumor T cells come from lymph nodes remained unproven. Tumors had less TCR diversity than lymph nodes, more than nontumor tissue. Most tumor T cells seemingly derive from lymph node, then expand in tumor.

From germline, CDR1 is SGDLS and CDR2 YYNGEE. This CDR3 has 15 residues. After removal of 3 bases from V and 1 base from J, the junction contained 5 bases not matched to a gene. The receptor was isolated from a female donor with breast cancer. Some clones in this sample may be carry-over from other donors' samples. V and J are TRBV9 and TRBJ2-3; 7 bases agree with TRBD1. Sequences were obtained from axillary lymph node tissue. The CDR3 loop reads CASSGGGWGTDTQYF. The CDR3 coding sequence is TGTGCCAGCAGCGGAGGGGGCTGGGGCACAGATACGCAGTATTTT. Drawing the rest from reference TRBV9 and TRBJ2-3, the complete variable domain is DSGVTQTPKHLITATGQRVTLRCSPRSGDLSVYWYQQSLDQGLQFLIQYYNGEERAKGNILERFSAQQFPDLHSELNLSSLELGDSALYFCASSGGGWGTDTQYFGPGTRLTVL.